This TCR beta chain emerged from a study of T cells after yellow fever vaccination. Study summary: It was SMART-Seq v4 Ultra Low Input that prepared the fractions with low cell numbers.

CDR3 length equals 14 residues. V dropped 2 bases and J dropped 6 bases, with 10 bases sitting between them. Germline-derived CDR1 and CDR2 are MNHEY and SVGAGI. One entry per CDR3 protein, called by TCRdb with MiXCR from the 5' RACE reads. The sample holds under 600,000 distinct CDR3 sequences, about 13% seen once. General observations from the study: Peak timing came faster in the weaker secondary response, day 5 versus 15. CD4 and CD8 compartments shared a small share of clonotypes.

This clonotype has a handful of counts. The antigen is unknown. The chain links TRBV6-5 to TRBJ1-4; D ambiguous. The source of this sequence is a man aged 30-40 years who received the YFV17D yellow fever vaccine. The sequences come from PBMCs, collected on the day of the yellow fever booster vaccination. In nucleotides, the CDR3 is TGTGCCAGCAGTTACAAAAGCCGTGATGAAAAACTGTTTTTT. Protein sequence: CASSYKSRDEKLFF.